The 14 T cell receptor beta chains given below trace back to one sample, sequenced in a study of T-cell memory formation after mild COVID-19. TCRdb used MiXCR to reprocess the 5' RACE reads, holding one entry per CDR3 protein. The sample lists 450,000 to 650,000 distinct CDR3 sequences; around 21% were seen once. Sequencing input: PBMCs or a T cell subset sorted from them (not recorded which). These receptors were obtained from an adult woman who had mild COVID-19 (a few samples of this study predate the infection). Cell type and time point are not known.

CDR3 DNA: TGTGCCACCAGTGGCCTAGCGGGGGAGGGTGAGCAGTTCTTC. Its translation is CATSGLAGEGEQFF. This sequence joins TRBV24-1 and TRBJ2-1, with 10 bases aligning to TRBD2. The CDR3 extends over 14 amino acids. Germline CDR1 reads KGHDR; CDR2 reads SFDVKD. V shed 5 bases and J 9 bases; nucleotides not matched to a gene: 6.

This chain links TRBV12-3 or TRBV12-4 with TRBJ2-2; D unclear. V lost 5 bases to trimming and J lost 3 bases, with 7 bases between them. CDR3 length: 13 residues. CDR3: CASSRGHTGELFF. CDR3 in DNA: TGTGCCAGCAGTAGAGGCCACACCGGGGAGCTGTTTTTT.

The sample holds a few counts of this clonotype. The chain carries TRBV6-1 and TRBJ1-2; TRBD1 agrees at 10 bases. There are 16 residues in the CDR3. J was trimmed by 6 bases and V by 3 bases; bases with no gene match: 10. Germline CDR1 is MNHNS and CDR2 is SASEGT. The CDR3 region is CASSDSTGGWSHGYTF. The CDR3 coding sequence is TGTGCCAGCAGTGACTCGACAGGGGGCTGGTCACATGGCTACACCTTC.

The table lists this clonotype with a few counts. The chain has TRBV2 and TRBJ2-5; D possibly corresponds to TRBD2 (5 bases). V was cut by 4 bases and J by 5 bases, with 11 bases left in between. Germline lookup yields CDR1 SNHLY and CDR2 FYNNEI. The CDR3 is 13 amino acids. The CDR3 is CASSVRGSETQYF. DNA for the CDR3: TGTGCCAGCAGTGTTAGAGGGAGCGAGACCCAGTACTTC.

This clonotype was observed a few times. The chain recombines TRBV29-1 with TRBJ2-7, with 9 bases that match TRBD2. The germline CDR1 and CDR2 sequences are SQVTM and ANQGSEA. V gave up 2 bases and J gave up 3 bases; unmatched junction bases: 2. The length of the CDR3 is 13 residues. Here the CDR3 reads CSVELAGYYEQYF. The CDR3 nucleotides read TGCAGCGTTGAACTAGCGGGGTACTACGAGCAGTACTTC.

This clonotype was seen ten or more times. The chain has TRBV7-9 and TRBJ2-3, with a tentative D call TRBD2 (6 bases). Germline values: CDR1 SEHNR, CDR2 FQNEAQ (reference sequence). CDR3 size: 14 residues. V was shortened by 4 bases and J by 3 bases, with 11 bases between the two germline ends. CDR3 loop: CASSSAGGTDTQYF. CDR3 sequence (DNA): TGTGCCAGCAGCTCAGCGGGCGGGACAGATACGCAGTATTTT.

V usage is TRBV5-1 and J usage is TRBJ2-1; D could derive from TRBD1 or TRBD2 (6 bases each). Trimming stripped 0 bases from V and 8 bases from J, with 18 bases between. The CDR3 length is 16 residues. Germline V gives CDR1 SGHRS, CDR2 YFSETQ. This chain's CDR3 is CASSLAGDTGGDEQFF. The DNA of the CDR3 is TGCGCCAGCAGCTTGGCGGGGGACACCGGTGGGGATGAGCAGTTCTTC.

The J gene is TRBJ2-2, the V gene TRBV7-3, with TRBD2 identical over 8 bases. This CDR3 has 16 amino acids. The junction had 9 bases not matched to a gene; V was cut back by 3 bases and J by 6 bases. Germline V gene sequence: CDR1 SGHTA, CDR2 FQGTGA. Written as DNA, the CDR3 is TGTGCCAGCAGCTTTTCAGGGACTAGAGATCCCGGGGAGCTGTTTTTT. This codes for CASSFSGTRDPGELFF.

The J gene is TRBJ2-5, the V gene TRBV4-3; D is perhaps TRBD1 (5 bases). Trimming stripped 1 base from V and 2 bases from J, with 11 bases between. Germline CDR1 is LGHNA and CDR2 is YSLEER. This CDR3 spans 15 amino acids. CDR3 sequence: CASSQVYRQQETQYF. CDR3 DNA sequence: TGCGCCAGCAGCCAAGTTTATCGACAGCAAGAGACCCAGTACTTC.

This clonotype has only a few counts. The chain joins TRBV30 to TRBJ1-1; D perhaps matches TRBD1 (5 bases). V was clipped by 3 bases and J by 4 bases, with 12 bases between them. The CDR3 has 13 residues. Germline-derived CDR1 and CDR2 are GTSNPN and SVGIG (reference sequence). CDR3 bases: TGTGCCTGGAGCTGGGGGGAGGTCACTGAAGCTTTCTTT. Protein sequence: CAWSWGEVTEAFF.

V usage is TRBV5-1 and J usage is TRBJ2-5; TRBD2 matches 7 bases. The germline V gene has CDR1 SGHRS and CDR2 YFSETQ. The J segment lost 1 base and the V segment lost 0 bases, leaving 6 bases of the junction unmatched. The CDR3 runs to 16 residues. The CDR3 DNA is TGCGCCAGCAGCTTGGTTAGCGGGTCCATCCAAGAGACCCAGTACTTC. Its protein is CASSLVSGSIQETQYF.

The genes are TRBV7-9 and TRBJ2-7; TRBD2 matches at 8 bases. The germline CDR1 and CDR2 sequences are SEHNR and FQNEAQ (reference sequence). V dropped 1 base and J dropped 3; count of bases not matched to a gene: 8. The CDR3 is 16 amino acids. CDR3 coding DNA: TGTGCCAGCAGCTTAGTTACTAGCGGTCCCGTCTACGAGCAGTACTTC. It translates to CASSLVTSGPVYEQYF. The entire variable domain, with the rest obtained from reference TRBV7-9 and TRBJ2-7, is as follows: DTGVSQNPRHKITKRGQNVTFRCDPISEHNRLYWYRQTLGQGPEFLTYFQNEAQLEKSRLLSDRFSAERPKGSFSTLEIQRTEQGDSAMYLCASSLVTSGPVYEQYFGPGTRLTVT.

J is TRBJ1-5 and V is TRBV27; D is perhaps TRBD1 (6 bases). Trimming took off 5 bases at V and 2 bases at J, with 22 bases between the two ends. Germline CDR1 is MNHEY and CDR2 is SMNVEV (reference sequence). CDR3 length: 18 residues. The CDR3: CASSRGSTGKGGNQPQHF. CDR3 DNA: TGTGCCAGCAGTAGGGGGTCCACGGGTAAGGGAGGCAATCAGCCCCAGCATTTT.

This rearrangement joins TRBV6-1 to TRBJ2-3; D is ambiguous. CDR1 and CDR2 (germline): MNHNS, SASEGT. The CDR3 loop spans 12 amino acids. The V and J ends lost 1 base and 7 bases respectively, with 6 bases between them. CDR3 protein: CASSEGSYTQYF. The CDR3 nucleotides are TGTGCCAGCAGTGAAGGGAGTTATACGCAGTATTTT.